A selection of T cell receptor beta chains follows, all from one sample in a study of patients and donors after allogeneic stem cell transplantation. TCRdb called the RT-PCR reads again in MiXCR, with one record for every CDR3 protein. The sample lists approximately 410,000 distinct CDR3 sequences, more than 15% occurring once. Sequencing was done on a sample of blood, either unsorted or a sorted T cell fraction (not recorded which). Receptor source: a human donor who was either an allogeneic HSCT recipient or a stem cell or donor lymphocyte infusion donor (not recorded which). It is not recorded whose cells these are; they may come from a transplant donor. CDR3s include the opening cysteine and the closing phenylalanine or tryptophan. The D gene is left open where the match is weak. A row's size may be missing; if present it is once, few, many or a size class.

CDR3 DNA	CDR3 protein	J gene	clone size	D gene	V gene
TGTGCCAGCACTCGGACAGCCACGAACACCGGGGAGCTGTTTTTT	CASTRTATNTGELFF	TRBJ2-2	-	-	TRBV27
TGTGCCAGCAGCGCACACCGGGACAGGGGTGACAATGAGCAGTTCTTC	CASSAHRDRGDNEQFF	TRBJ2-1	-	TRBD1	TRBV9
TGTGCCATCAGTGAGGTAAACGAGCAGTACTTC	CAISEVNEQYF	TRBJ2-7	-	-	TRBV10-3
TGTGCCAGCAGTCTCGACAGGGAGGGGACAGATACGCAGTATTTT	CASSLDREGTDTQYF	TRBJ2-3	many	-	TRBV4-2
TGTGCCAGCAGTTTGCTCCGGCGGACCCCCACAGATACGCAGTATTTT	CASSLLRRTPTDTQYF	TRBJ2-3	-	-	TRBV12-3/TRBV12-4
TGTGCCAGCTCCTTGCGGGGGGCCTATGGCTACACCTTC	CASSLRGAYGYTF	TRBJ1-2	-	-	TRBV27
TGCGCCAGCAGCTCGGGACTCAGCGCAGATACGCAGTATTTT	CASSSGLSADTQYF	TRBJ2-3	-	-	TRBV5-1
TGTGCCAGCAGCCCCGGACAGGGGGTGGCCCATTCACCCCTCCACTTT	CASSPGQGVAHSPLHF	TRBJ1-6	-	TRBD1	TRBV13
TGCGCCAGCAGCCAAGAAGGGCTAGCGGGGGTGTATGAGCAGTTCTTC	CASSQEGLAGVYEQFF	TRBJ2-1	-	TRBD2	TRBV4-3
TGTGCCAGCAGCAGGGAGGACGAGCAGTACTTC	CASSREDEQYF	TRBJ2-7	many	-	TRBV2
TGTGCCAGCAGCCCCCGTGGGGCGGCTGGAAACACCATATATTTT	CASSPRGAAGNTIYF	TRBJ1-3	few	-	TRBV3-1
TGCAGTGCCCAGTCGACTGCATACAATGAGCAGTTCTTC	CSAQSTAYNEQFF	TRBJ2-1	-	-	TRBV20-1
TGTGCCACCAGCTACGACGCGACATCCGATACGCAGTATTTT	CATSYDATSDTQYF	TRBJ2-3	few	-	TRBV15
TGTGCCAGCAGCTCACCCTCGAGTAGTGGGAGCACAGATACGCAGTATTTT	CASSSPSSSGSTDTQYF	TRBJ2-3	-	-	TRBV5-4
TGTGCCAGCAGCTCTAGGGACAGGGGGCCCGAGCAGTACTTC	CASSSRDRGPEQYF	TRBJ2-7	-	TRBD1	TRBV11-1
TGTGCCAGCAGTTTAAGGGAAAAACTGTTTTTT	CASSLREKLFF	TRBJ1-4	-	-	TRBV12-3/TRBV12-4